This entry lists 6 T cell receptor beta chains sequenced from one sample in a study of cytomegalovirus exposure and HLA in healthy donors. With 60 Vbeta and 13 Jbeta primers, the PCR was carried out. TCRdb's table, derived via immunoSEQ multiplex PCR, lists solely in-frame clones and lacks some. The data contain roughly 200,000 clones, approximately 85% of them singletons. Sequencing used PBMCs. The receptors originated from a woman in her forties in good health and CMV-seronegative.

For this clone: This specimen includes other DNA sequences encoding the same CDR3. The chain employs TRBV29-1 and TRBJ2-7, with D possibly being TRBD2 (6 bases). The length of the CDR3 is 12 residues. The V gene's germline CDR1 is SQVTM and CDR2 ANQGSEA. V lost 6 bases and J 0 bases, leaving 9 bases between the germline ends. CDR3 protein: CSVRRDSYEQYF. The DNA of the CDR3 is TGCAGCGTCCGGCGGGACTCCTACGAGCAGTACTTC.

This clone was counted a single time. V usage is TRBV18 and J usage is TRBJ2-7; 8 nucleotides line up with TRBD2. With V trimmed by 3 bases and J by 1 base, 11 bases remained unmatched. Germline V lookup: CDR1 KGHSH, CDR2 LQKENI. The CDR3 length is 17 residues. CDR3: CASSPYVAGGGSYEQYF. CDR3 DNA sequence: TGTGCCAGCTCACCCTATGTCGCGGGAGGAGGATCCTACGAGCAGTACTTC.

V usage is TRBV29-1 and J usage is TRBJ2-3; 13 positions match TRBD2. From germline, CDR1 is SQVTM and CDR2 ANQGSEA. This CDR3 comprises 14 residues. The J segment lost 5 bases and the V segment lost 6 bases, leaving 5 bases of the junction unmatched. CDR3 DNA sequence: TGCAGCGTGGGGACTAGCGGGACCGTAGATACGCAGTATTTT. It yields the protein CSVGTSGTVDTQYF.

The genes are TRBV2 and TRBJ2-1; 8 bases map to TRBD2. The CDR3 extends over 14 amino acids. Germline values: CDR1 SNHLY, CDR2 FYNNEI. V lost 8 bases to trimming and J lost 1 base; unmatched junction nucleotides: 4. In DNA, the CDR3 is TGTGCCAGCCGGTCGGGAGGGTCCTACAATGAGCAGTTCTTC. It yields the protein CASRSGGSYNEQFF.

For the CDR3, the DNA is TGTGCCAGCAGTTACTCGAATGTAAAACTTGAGGCTTTCTTT. Protein sequence: CASSYSNVKLEAFF. This chain joins TRBV6-6 and TRBJ1-1, with D unclear. The germline CDR1 and CDR2 sequences are MNHNY and SVGAGI (reference sequence). The V gene lost 0 bases and the J gene lost 11 bases, with 16 bases spanning the gap. The CDR3 is 14 residues long.

Note on this clone: One end of the junction fails to match germline, which may point to a read error. V is TRBV7-9 and J is TRBJ2-1, with D tentatively TRBD2 (6 bases). CDR1 SEHNR and CDR2 FQNEAQ come from the germline V gene (reference sequence). This CDR3 spans 18 amino acids. CDR3 amino acids: CASSLGGARGKGYTEQFF. CDR3 sequence (DNA): TGTGCCAGCAGCTTAGGAGGGGCACGGGGGAAAGGCTACACTGAGCAGTTCTTC. Full variable domain (missing parts from reference TRBV7-9 and TRBJ2-1): DTGVSQNPRHKITKRGQNVTFRCDPISEHNRLYWYRQTLGQGPEFLTYFQNEAQLEKSRLLSDRFSAERPKGSFSTLEIQRTEQGDSAMYLCASSLGGARGKGYTEQFFGPGTRLTVL.